Given below is one T cell receptor (beta chain) in context. V lost 0 bases and J lost 7, with 15 bases in between. The CDR3 loop spans 16 amino acids. CDR1 is SGHDN, CDR2 FVKESK, per germline. The data originate from a study of T cell clones after liver transplantation. Whole-study context: Graft-donor-reactive sequences were compared with third-party-reactive TCRbeta sequences from pre-transplant mixed lymphocyte reactions. Patients counted as tolerant after at least one year off all immunosuppression, enzymes not exceeding twice normal. Samples came pre-transplant, pre-randomization before withdrawal, and post-randomization after withdrawal ended.

Only in-frame clones appear in the TCRdb table, and some are missing; sequencing was by immunoSEQ multiplex PCR. Here the sample spans tens of thousands of clones, about 92% being singletons. Thawed unstimulated PBMCs were FACS-sorted by CD3, CD4 and CD8 into two populations. V is TRBV14 and J is TRBJ1-4; TRBD1 is a possible D gene (5 bases). This clonotype originated in a human donor who received a liver transplant. The specimen was CD4+ T cells from blood, collected before liver transplant. The CDR3: CASSQDIGHGPEKLFF. In DNA form, the CDR3 reads TGTGCCAGCAGCCAAGATATCGGACACGGCCCTGAAAAACTGTTTTTT.